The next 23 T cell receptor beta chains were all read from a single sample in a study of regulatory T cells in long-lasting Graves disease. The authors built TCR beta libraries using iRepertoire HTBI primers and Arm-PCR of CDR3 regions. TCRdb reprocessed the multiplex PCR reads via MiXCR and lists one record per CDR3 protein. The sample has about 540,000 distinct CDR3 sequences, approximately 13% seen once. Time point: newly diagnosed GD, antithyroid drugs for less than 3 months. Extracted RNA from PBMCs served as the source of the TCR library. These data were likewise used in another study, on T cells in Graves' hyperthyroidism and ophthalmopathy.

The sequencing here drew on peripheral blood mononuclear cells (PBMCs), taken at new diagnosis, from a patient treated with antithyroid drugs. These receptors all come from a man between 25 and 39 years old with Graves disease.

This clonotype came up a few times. The CDR3 sequence is CATGTSGTGQSHNEQFF. As DNA, the CDR3 is TGTGCCACTGGGACTAGCGGTACAGGGCAGTCCCACAATGAGCAGTTCTTC. The J gene is TRBJ2-5, the V gene TRBV10-3; 11 positions match TRBD2. The J call may be in error: the DNA end matches TRBJ2-1 better. The CDR3 is 17 residues long. Germline assignment: CDR1 ENHRY and CDR2 SYGVKD.

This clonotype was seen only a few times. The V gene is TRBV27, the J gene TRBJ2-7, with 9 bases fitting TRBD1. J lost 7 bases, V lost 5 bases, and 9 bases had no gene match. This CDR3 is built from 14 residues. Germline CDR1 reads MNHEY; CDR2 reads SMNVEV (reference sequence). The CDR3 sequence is CASSPDRGWSEQYF. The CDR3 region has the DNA TGTGCCAGCAGTCCGGACAGGGGATGGAGTGAGCAGTACTTC.

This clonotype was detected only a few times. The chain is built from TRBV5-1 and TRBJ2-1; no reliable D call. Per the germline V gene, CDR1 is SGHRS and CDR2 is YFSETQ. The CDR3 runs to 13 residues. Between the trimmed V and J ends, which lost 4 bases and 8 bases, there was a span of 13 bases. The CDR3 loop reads CASSPRALDEQFF. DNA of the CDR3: TGCGCCAGCAGCCCTCGGGCTTTGGATGAGCAGTTCTTC.

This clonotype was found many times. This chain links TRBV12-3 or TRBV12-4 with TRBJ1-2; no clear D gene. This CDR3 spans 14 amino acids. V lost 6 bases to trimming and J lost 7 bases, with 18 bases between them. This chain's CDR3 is CASSQGPAFGGYTF. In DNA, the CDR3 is TGTGCCAGCAGCCAAGGACCGGCCTTTGGTGGCTACACCTTC.

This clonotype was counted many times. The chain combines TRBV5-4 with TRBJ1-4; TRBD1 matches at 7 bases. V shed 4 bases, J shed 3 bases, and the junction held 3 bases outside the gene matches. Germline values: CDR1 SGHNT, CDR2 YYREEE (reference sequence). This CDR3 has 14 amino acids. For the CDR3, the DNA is TGTGCCAGCAGCCCGGGACAGCCTAATGAAAAACTGTTTTTT. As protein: CASSPGQPNEKLFF.

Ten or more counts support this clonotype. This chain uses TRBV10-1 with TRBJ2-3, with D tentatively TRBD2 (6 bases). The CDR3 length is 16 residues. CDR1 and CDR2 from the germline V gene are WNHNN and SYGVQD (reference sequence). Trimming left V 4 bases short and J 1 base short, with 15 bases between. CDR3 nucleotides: TGCGCCAGCAGTGCTTGGGACTTAGGGGGCACAGATACGCAGTATTTT. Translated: CASSAWDLGGTDTQYF.

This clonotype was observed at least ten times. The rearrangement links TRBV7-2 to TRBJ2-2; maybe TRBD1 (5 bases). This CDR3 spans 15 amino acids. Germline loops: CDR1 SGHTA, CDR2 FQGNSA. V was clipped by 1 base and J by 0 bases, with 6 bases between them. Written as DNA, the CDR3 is TGTGCCAGCAGCTTAGACAGGACGAACACCGGGGAGCTGTTTTTT. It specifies CASSLDRTNTGELFF.

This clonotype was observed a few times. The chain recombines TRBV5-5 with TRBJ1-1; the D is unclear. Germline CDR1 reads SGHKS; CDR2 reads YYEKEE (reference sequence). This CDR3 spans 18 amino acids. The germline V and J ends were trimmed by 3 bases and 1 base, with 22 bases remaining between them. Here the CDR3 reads CASSSIRTFGTTNTEAFF. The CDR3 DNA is TGTGCCAGCAGCTCCATCCGTACATTCGGAACTACGAACACTGAAGCTTTCTTT. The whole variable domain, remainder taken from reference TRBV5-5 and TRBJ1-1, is DAGVTQSPTHLIKTRGQQVTLRCSPISGHKSVSWYQQVLGQGPQFIFQYYEKEERGRGNFPDRFSARQFPNYSSELNVNALLLGDSALYLCASSSIRTFGTTNTEAFFGQGTRLTVV.

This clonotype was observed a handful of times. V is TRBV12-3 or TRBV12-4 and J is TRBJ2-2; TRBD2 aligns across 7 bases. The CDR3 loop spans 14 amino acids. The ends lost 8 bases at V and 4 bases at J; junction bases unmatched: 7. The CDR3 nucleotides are TGTGCCAGCGCCGGGTCGGGAGGCACCGGGGAGCTGTTTTTT. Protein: CASAGSGGTGELFF.

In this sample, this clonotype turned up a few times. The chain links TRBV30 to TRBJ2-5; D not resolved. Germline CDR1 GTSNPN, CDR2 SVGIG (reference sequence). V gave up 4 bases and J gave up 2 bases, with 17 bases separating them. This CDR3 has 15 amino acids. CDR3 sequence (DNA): TGTGCCTGGACCCCGGGTGGGGATTTTCAAGAGACCCAGTACTTC. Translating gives CAWTPGGDFQETQYF.

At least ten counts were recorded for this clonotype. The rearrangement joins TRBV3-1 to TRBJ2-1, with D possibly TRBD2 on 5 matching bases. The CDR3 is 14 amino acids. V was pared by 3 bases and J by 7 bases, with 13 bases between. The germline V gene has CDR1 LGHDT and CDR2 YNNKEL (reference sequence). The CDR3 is CASSHSSGLNEQFF. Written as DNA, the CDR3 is TGTGCCAGCAGCCATTCGTCGGGATTGAATGAGCAGTTCTTC.

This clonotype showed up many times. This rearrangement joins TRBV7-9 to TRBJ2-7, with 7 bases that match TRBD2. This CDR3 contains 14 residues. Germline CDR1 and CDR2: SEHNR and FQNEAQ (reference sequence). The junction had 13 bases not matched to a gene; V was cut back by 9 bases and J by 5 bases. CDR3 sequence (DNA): TGTGCCAGAAGATCCAAGCCGGGAGGCCACGAGCAGTACTTC. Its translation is CARRSKPGGHEQYF.

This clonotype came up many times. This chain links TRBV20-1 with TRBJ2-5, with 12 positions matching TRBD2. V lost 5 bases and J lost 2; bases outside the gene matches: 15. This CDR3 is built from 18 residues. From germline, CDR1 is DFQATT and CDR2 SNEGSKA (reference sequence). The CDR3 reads CSALPPRLAGEGQETQYF. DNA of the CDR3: TGCAGTGCTCTGCCGCCACGACTAGCGGGAGAAGGACAAGAGACCCAGTACTTC.

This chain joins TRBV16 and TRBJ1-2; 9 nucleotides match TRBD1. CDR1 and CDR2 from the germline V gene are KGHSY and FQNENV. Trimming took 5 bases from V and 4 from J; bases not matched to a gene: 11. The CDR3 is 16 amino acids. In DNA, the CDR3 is TGTGCCAGCAGCGAAAACACAGGGGGCGTAAGCTATGGCTACACCTTC. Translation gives CASSENTGGVSYGYTF. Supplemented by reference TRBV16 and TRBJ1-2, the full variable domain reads GEEVAQTPKHLVRGEGQKAKLYCAPIKGHSYVFWYQQVLKNEFKFLISFQNENVFDETGMPKERFSAKCLPNSPCSLEIQATKLEDSAVYFCASSENTGGVSYGYTFGSGTRLTVV.

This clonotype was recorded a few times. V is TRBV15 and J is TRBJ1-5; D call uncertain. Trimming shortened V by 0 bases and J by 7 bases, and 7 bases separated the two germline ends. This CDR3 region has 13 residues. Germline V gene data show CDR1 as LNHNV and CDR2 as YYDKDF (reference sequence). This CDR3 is CATSRDPGQPQHF. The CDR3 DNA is TGTGCCACCAGCAGAGATCCGGGACAGCCCCAGCATTTT.

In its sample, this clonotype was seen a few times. The CDR3 loop is CASSLQTNYGYTF. The CDR3 nucleotides are TGTGCCAGCAGCTTACAGACTAACTATGGCTACACCTTC. The chain carries TRBV7-9 and TRBJ1-2; D uncertain. The CDR3 length is 13 residues. The V gene's germline CDR1 is SEHNR and CDR2 FQNEAQ (reference sequence). The ends were cut back, 2 bases at V and 0 bases at J, with 4 bases in the middle.

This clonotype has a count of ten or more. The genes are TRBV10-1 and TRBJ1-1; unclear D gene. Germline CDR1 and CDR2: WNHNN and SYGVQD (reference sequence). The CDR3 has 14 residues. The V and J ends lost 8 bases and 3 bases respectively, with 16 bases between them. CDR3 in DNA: TGCGCCAGCGGCCCTGACGGACTATACACTGAAGCTTTCTTT. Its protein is CASGPDGLYTEAFF.

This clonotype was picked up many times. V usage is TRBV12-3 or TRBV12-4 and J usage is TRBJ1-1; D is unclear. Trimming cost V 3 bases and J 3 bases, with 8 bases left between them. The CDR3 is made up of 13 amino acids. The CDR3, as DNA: TGTGCCAGCAGTTTCACATTGCACACTGAAGCTTTCTTT. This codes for CASSFTLHTEAFF.

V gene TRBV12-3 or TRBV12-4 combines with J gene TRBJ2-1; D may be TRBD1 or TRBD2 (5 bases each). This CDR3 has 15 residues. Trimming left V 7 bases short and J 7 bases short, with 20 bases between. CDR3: CASTLLWDGDNEQFF. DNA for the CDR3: TGTGCCAGCACTCTTCTATGGGACGGAGATAATGAGCAGTTCTTC.

In DNA, the CDR3 is TGCAGCGTGGGGGCTCTGGGGGACACCTTC. Translation gives CSVGALGDTF. The chain links TRBV29-1 to TRBJ1-2; D is possibly TRBD1 (6 bases). This CDR3 comprises 10 residues. The germline V and J ends were trimmed by 6 bases and 12 bases, with 14 bases remaining between them. Looked up from germline, CDR1 is SQVTM and CDR2 is ANQGSEA.

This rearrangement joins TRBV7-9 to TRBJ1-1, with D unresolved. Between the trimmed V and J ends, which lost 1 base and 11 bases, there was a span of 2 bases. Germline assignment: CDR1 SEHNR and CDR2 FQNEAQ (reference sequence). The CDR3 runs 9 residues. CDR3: CASSLVAFF. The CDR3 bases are TGTGCCAGCAGCTTAGTGGCTTTCTTT. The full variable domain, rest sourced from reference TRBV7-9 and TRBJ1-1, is DTGVSQNPRHKITKRGQNVTFRCDPISEHNRLYWYRQTLGQGPEFLTYFQNEAQLEKSRLLSDRFSAERPKGSFSTLEIQRTEQGDSAMYLCASSLVAFFGQGTRLTVV.

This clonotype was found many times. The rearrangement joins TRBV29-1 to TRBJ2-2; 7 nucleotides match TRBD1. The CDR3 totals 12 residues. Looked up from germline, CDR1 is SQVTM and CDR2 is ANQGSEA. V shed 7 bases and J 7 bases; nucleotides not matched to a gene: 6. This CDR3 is CSASNRGGELFF. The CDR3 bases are TGCAGCGCATCAAACAGGGGCGGGGAGCTGTTTTTT.

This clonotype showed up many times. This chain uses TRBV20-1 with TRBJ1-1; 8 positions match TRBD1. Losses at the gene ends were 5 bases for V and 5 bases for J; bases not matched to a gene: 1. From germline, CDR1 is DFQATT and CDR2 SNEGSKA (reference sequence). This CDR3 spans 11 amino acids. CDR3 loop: CSARTGTEAFF. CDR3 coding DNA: TGCAGTGCTCGGACAGGGACTGAAGCTTTCTTT.